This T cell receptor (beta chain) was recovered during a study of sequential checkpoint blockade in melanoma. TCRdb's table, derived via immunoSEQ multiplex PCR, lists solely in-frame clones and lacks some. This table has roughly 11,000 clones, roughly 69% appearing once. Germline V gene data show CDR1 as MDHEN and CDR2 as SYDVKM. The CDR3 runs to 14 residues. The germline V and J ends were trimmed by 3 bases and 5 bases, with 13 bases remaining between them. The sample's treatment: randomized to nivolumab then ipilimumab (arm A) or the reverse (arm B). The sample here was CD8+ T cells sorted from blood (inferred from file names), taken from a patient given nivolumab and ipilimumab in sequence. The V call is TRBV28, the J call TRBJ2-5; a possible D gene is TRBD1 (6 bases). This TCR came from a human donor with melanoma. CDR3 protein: CASSFLGASETQYF. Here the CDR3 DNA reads TGTGCCAGCAGTTTTCTGGGGGCCTCGGAGACCCAGTACTTC.